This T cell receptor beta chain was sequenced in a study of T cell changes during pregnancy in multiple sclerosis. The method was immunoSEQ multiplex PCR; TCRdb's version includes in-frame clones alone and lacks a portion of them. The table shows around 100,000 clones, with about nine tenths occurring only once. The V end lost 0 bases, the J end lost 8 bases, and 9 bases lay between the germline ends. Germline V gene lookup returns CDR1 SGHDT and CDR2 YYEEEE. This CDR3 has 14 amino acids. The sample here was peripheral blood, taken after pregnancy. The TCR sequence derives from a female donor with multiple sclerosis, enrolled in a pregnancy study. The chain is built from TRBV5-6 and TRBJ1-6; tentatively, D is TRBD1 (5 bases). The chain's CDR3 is CASSLGRGDSPLHF. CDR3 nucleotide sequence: TGTGCCAGCAGCTTGGGGCGGGGGGATTCACCCCTCCACTTT.